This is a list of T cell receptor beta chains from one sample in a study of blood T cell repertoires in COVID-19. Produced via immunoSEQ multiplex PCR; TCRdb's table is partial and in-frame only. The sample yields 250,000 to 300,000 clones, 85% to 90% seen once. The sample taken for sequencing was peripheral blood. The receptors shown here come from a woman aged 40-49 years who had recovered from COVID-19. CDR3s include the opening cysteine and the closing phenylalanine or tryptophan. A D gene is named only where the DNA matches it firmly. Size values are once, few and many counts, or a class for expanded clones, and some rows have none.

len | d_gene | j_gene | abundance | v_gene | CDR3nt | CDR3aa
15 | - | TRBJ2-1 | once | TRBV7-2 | TGTGCCACAAGTCCCCGGAGGGGGGGCTACAATGAGCAGTTCTTC | CATSPRRGGYNEQFF
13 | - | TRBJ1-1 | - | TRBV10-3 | TGTGCCATCAGGAGGTCGTCGAACACTGAAGCTTTCTTT | CAIRRSSNTEAFF
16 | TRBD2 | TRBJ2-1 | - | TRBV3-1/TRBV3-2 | TGTGCCAGCAGCCAAGATCGCGGGGGGAAGTACAATGAGCAGTTCTTC | CASSQDRGGKYNEQFF
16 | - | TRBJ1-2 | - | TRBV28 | TGTGCCAGCAGTTCTCAACTAAAACCGACAGTAGGTGGCTACACCTTC | CASSSQLKPTVGGYTF
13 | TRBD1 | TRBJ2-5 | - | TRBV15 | TGTGCCACCAGAGGGGGCCGAGCGGAGACCCAGTACTTC | CATRGGRAETQYF
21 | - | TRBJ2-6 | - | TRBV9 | TGTGCCAGCAGCGTAGCTGTACAGTCCTTACCTGGCCCCTCTGGGGCCAACGTCCTGACTTTC | CASSVAVQSLPGPSGANVLTF
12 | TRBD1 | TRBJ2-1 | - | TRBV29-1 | TGCAGCCTCAGACAGGGGGCGAATGAGCAGTTCTTC | CSLRQGANEQFF
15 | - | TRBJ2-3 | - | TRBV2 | TGTGCCAGCAATTCACAGTTACCTAGCACAGATACGCAGTATTTT | CASNSQLPSTDTQYF
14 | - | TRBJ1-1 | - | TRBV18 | TGTGCCAGCTCACCACCCCCCTCGAACACTGAAGCTTTCTTT | CASSPPPSNTEAFF
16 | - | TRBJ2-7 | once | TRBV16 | TGTGCCAGCAGCCAATCGCTCGGGGAAAGGTCCTACGAGCAGTACTTC | CASSQSLGERSYEQYF
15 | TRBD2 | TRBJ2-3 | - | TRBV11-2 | TGTGCCAGCAGCTCGGGACTAGCGGGTACAGATACGCAGTATTTT | CASSSGLAGTDTQYF
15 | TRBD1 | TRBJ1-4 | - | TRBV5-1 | TGCGCCAGCAGCTTGCTACAGGGGGCTGGTGAAAAACTGTTTTTT | CASSLLQGAGEKLFF
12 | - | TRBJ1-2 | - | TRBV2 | TGTGCCAGCAGTGAATCCATTCATGGCTACACCTTC | CASSESIHGYTF
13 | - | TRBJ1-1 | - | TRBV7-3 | TGTGCCAGCAGCCGGACAGCACAAGATGGAGCTTTCTTT | CASSRTAQDGAFF
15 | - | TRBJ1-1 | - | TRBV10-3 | TGTGCCATCAGTGAGTCTGGGGGGGTGAACACTGAAGCTTTCTTT | CAISESGGVNTEAFF
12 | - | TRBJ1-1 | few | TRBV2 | TGTGCCAGCAGGGGAGGGGGGAGAGAAGCTTTCTTT | CASRGGGREAFF
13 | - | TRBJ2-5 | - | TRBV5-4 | TGTGCCAGCAGCTACGACAGACAAGAGACCCAGTACTTC | CASSYDRQETQYF
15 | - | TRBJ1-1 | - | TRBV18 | TGTGCCAGCTCCCCAGTGCTCCCCGGAGGCACTGAAGCTTTCTTT | CASSPVLPGGTEAFF
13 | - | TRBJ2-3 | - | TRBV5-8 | TGTGCCAGCAGCTCTGCGGGGACAGATACGCAGTATTTT | CASSSAGTDTQYF
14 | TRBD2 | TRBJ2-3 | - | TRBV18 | TGTGCCAGCTCACCGCGGGGAGGGACAGATACGCAGTATTTT | CASSPRGGTDTQYF
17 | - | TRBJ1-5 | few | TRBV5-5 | TGTGCCAGCAGCTTTGGGACACCCCTCGGAAGCAATCAGCCCCAGCATTTT | CASSFGTPLGSNQPQHF
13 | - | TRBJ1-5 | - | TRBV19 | TGTGCCAGCAACGGACAGCTGAATCAGCCCCAGCATTTT | CASNGQLNQPQHF
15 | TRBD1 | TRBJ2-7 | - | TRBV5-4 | TGTGCCAGCAGTGAGGACAGGGGGCCATACTACGAGCAGTACTTC | CASSEDRGPYYEQYF
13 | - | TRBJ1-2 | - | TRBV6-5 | TGTGCCAGCGGGAGGGATGGAAATCTTGGCTACACCTTC | CASGRDGNLGYTF
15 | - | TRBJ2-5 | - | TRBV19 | TGTGCCAGTAGTCCCCTGACAGGGACTAGGGAGACCCAGTACTTC | CASSPLTGTRETQYF
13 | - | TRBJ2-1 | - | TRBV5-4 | TGTGCCAGCACCCGTCAGGGCTCTAATGAGCAGTTCTTC | CASTRQGSNEQFF
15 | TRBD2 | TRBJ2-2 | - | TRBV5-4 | TGTGCCAGCACCACTAGCGGAGCGAACACCGGGGAGCTGTTTTTT | CASTTSGANTGELFF
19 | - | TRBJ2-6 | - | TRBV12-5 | TGTGCTAGTGGTTTGGTACGGTCAGGTACCACCTCTGGGGCCAACGTCCTGACTTTC | CASGLVRSGTTSGANVLTF
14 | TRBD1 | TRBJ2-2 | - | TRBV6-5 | TGTGCCAGCAGCTGGACAGGGGTCCCCGGGGAGCTGTTTTTT | CASSWTGVPGELFF
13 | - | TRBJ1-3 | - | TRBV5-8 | TGTGCCAGCAGCTTGGAACAGGGACACACCATATATTTT | CASSLEQGHTIYF
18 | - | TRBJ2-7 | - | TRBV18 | TGTGCCAGCTCACCCCTGACGGGGGGCGCAGGGTCCGCGGACGAGCAGTACTTC | CASSPLTGGAGSADEQYF
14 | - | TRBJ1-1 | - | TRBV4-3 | TGCGCCAGCAGCCCGTGGCAGGGGAACACTGAAGCTTTCTTT | CASSPWQGNTEAFF
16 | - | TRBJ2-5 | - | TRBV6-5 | TGTGCCAGCAGTTACTCCCCGGGCGGGGCTGGAGAGACCCAGTACTTC | CASSYSPGGAGETQYF
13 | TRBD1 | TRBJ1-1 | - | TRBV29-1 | TGCAGCGTTGGGACAGGGTTGATCACTGAAGCTTTCTTT | CSVGTGLITEAFF
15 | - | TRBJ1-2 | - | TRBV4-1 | TGCGCCAGCAGCCAAGATATGGTCGCGCGTTATGGCTACACCTTC | CASSQDMVARYGYTF
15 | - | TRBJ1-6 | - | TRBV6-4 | TGTGCCAGCAGTGGTGGGGCGCAGGGGAATTCACCCCTCCACTTT | CASSGGAQGNSPLHF
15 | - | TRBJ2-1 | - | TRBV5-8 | TGTGCCAGCAGCTTGGAATCAGACTTTTACAATGAGCAGTTCTTC | CASSLESDFYNEQFF
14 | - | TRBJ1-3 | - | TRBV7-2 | TGTGCCAGCAGCCCCAGTATCTCTGGAAACACCATATATTTT | CASSPSISGNTIYF
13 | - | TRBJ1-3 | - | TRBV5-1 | TGCGCCAGCGGTTCTGGGCAGGGGAACACCATATATTTT | CASGSGQGNTIYF
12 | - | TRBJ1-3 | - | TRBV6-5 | TGTGCCAGCCGGGGGTCTGGAAACACCATATATTTT | CASRGSGNTIYF
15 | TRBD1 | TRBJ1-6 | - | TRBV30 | TGTGCCTGTTCAGGGGGGAGCTCCTATAATTCACCCCTCCACTTT | CACSGGSSYNSPLHF
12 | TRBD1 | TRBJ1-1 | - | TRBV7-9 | TGTGCCCTTAAAACAGGGGGCACTGAAGCTTTCTTT | CALKTGGTEAFF
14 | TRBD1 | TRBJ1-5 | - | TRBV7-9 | TGTGCCAGTCATACAGGGGCATCCGGCCAGCCCCAGCATTTT | CASHTGASGQPQHF
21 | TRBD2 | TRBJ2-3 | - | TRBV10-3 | TGTGCCATCAGTTTAACCGGGACTAGCGGGGGGGCGGCATCCGGCACAGATACGCAGTATTTT | CAISLTGTSGGAASGTDTQYF
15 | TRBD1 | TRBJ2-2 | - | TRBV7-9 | TGTGCCAGCAGCTTCGGGACAGGGTTCACCGGGGAGCTGTTTTTT | CASSFGTGFTGELFF
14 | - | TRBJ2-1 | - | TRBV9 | TGTGCCAGCAGCGTCTATAGCTCCTACAATGAGCAGTTCTTC | CASSVYSSYNEQFF
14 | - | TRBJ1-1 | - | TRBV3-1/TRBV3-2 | TGTGCCAGCAGCCAAAGGGAGATGAACACTGAAGCTTTCTTT | CASSQREMNTEAFF
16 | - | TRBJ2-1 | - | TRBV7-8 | TGTGCCAGCAGCTTAGGGAGGGGGGGAGCCTACAATGAGCAGTTCTTC | CASSLGRGGAYNEQFF
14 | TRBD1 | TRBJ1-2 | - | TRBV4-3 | TGCGCCAGCAGCCAAGATCACAGGGGAAGTGGCTACACCTTC | CASSQDHRGSGYTF
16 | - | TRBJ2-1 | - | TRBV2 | TGTGCCAGCAGTGAGTCTGCGGGCCAAACCTACAATGAGCAGTTCTTC | CASSESAGQTYNEQFF
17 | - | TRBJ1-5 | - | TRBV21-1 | TGTGCCAGCAGCAAAGGGAGGGGACAGAATAGCAATCAGCCCCAGCATTTT | CASSKGRGQNSNQPQHF
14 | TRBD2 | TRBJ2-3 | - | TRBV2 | TGTGCCAGCAGCCTGCGGGGGGTAACAGATACGCAGTATTTT | CASSLRGVTDTQYF
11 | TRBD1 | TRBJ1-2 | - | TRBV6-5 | TGTGCCAGCGCAGGGGGCGGTGGCTACACCTTC | CASAGGGGYTF
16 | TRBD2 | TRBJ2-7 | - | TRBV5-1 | TGCGCCAGCAGAAGCTTGGGACTAGCGGGGGCTCACGAGCAGTACTTC | CASRSLGLAGAHEQYF
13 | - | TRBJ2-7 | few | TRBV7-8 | TGTGCCAGCAGCGGGAACTGGGGGGGCTGGATGCACTTC | CASSGNWGGWMHF
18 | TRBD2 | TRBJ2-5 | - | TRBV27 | TGTGCCAGCAGTCCGAGGTTGTTAAGCGGGGGGTTTAGGGAGACCCAGTACTTC | CASSPRLLSGGFRETQYF